The 28 T cell receptor beta chains below were found in one sample sequenced in a study of blood T cell repertoires in COVID-19. TCRdb's table, derived via immunoSEQ multiplex PCR, lists solely in-frame clones and lacks some. The data hold roughly 120,000 clones, with about 74% observed a single time. Specimen: peripheral blood. The receptors shown here come from a man in his 70s with acute or convalescent COVID-19.

This clone was seen just once. This chain connects TRBV27 to TRBJ1-6, with a tentative D call TRBD1 (5 bases). The V end lost 2 bases, the J end lost 8 bases, and 16 bases lay between the germline ends. The CDR3 sequence is 16 residues long. Per germline, CDR1 MNHEY and CDR2 SMNVEV (reference sequence). DNA for the CDR3: TGTGCCAGCAGTTTAAGGGCACGGGGCGGGGATTCACCCCTCCACTTT. This gives the protein CASSLRARGGDSPLHF.

This rearrangement joins TRBV5-1 to TRBJ1-2; D might be TRBD1 (5 bases). Trimming left V 0 bases short and J 5 bases short, with 17 bases between. The germline CDR1 and CDR2 sequences are SGHRS and YFSETQ. The CDR3 has 16 residues. The CDR3 loop is CASSLGDSSTEYGYTF. DNA for the CDR3: TGCGCCAGCAGCTTGGGTGACAGCTCCACAGAATATGGCTACACCTTC.

J is TRBJ1-1 and V is TRBV15; TRBD1 agrees at 7 bases. The J segment lost 3 bases and the V segment lost 1 base, leaving 5 bases of the junction unmatched. CDR1 LNHNV and CDR2 YYDKDF come from the germline V gene (reference sequence). The CDR3 has 15 residues. The CDR3 loop is CATSRVEGADTEAFF. The CDR3 nucleotides are TGTGCCACCAGCAGAGTGGAGGGGGCAGACACTGAAGCTTTCTTT.

The chain combines TRBV28 with TRBJ1-3; 7 bases map to TRBD1. The CDR3 totals 16 residues. The junction had 11 bases not matched to a gene; V was cut back by 6 bases and J by 3 bases. Per germline, CDR1 MDHEN and CDR2 SYDVKM. In nucleotides, the CDR3 is TGTGCCAGCAGCTCCCAGGGGGGATCTCATGGAAACACCATATATTTT. Residues: CASSSQGGSHGNTIYF.

CDR3 region: CASSPGGTGELFF. CDR3 nucleotides: TGTGCCAGCAGCCCCGGGGGGACCGGGGAGCTGTTTTTT. This sequence joins TRBV3-1 (or the pseudogene TRBV3-2) and TRBJ2-2; 7 nucleotides match TRBD2. V lost 4 bases and J lost 5; bases outside the gene matches: 1. Germline CDR1 is LGHDT and CDR2 is YNNKEL (reference sequence). There are 13 residues in the CDR3.

V gene TRBV7-8 combines with J gene TRBJ2-1; TRBD2 agrees at 11 bases. The V and J ends lost 5 bases and 4 bases, in that order; junction bases with no gene match: 7. This CDR3 is built from 16 residues. Germline V gene sequence: CDR1 SGHVS, CDR2 FQNEAQ. CDR3 DNA sequence: TGTGCCAGCAGCCAGGTCGGGACTAGCGGTTACAATGAGCAGTTCTTC. Encoded protein: CASSQVGTSGYNEQFF.

This chain links TRBV29-1 with TRBJ1-2, with TRBD1 matching over 9 bases. The CDR3 consists of 14 residues. Germline CDR1 is SQVTM and CDR2 is ANQGSEA. V gave up 3 bases and J gave up 2 bases; unmatched junction bases: 4. The CDR3 DNA sequence: TGCAGCGTTGACCCCGGGACAGGGAACTATGGCTACACCTTC. As protein: CSVDPGTGNYGYTF. The full variable domain, rest sourced from reference TRBV29-1 and TRBJ1-2, is SAVISQKPSRDICQRGTSLTIQCQVDSQVTMMFWYRQQPGQSLTLIATANQGSEATYESGFVIDKFPISRPNLTFSTLTVSNMSPEDSSIYLCSVDPGTGNYGYTFGSGTRLTVV.

Comments on this clone: Other DNA sequences in this sample translate to the same CDR3. The chain is built from TRBV5-1 and TRBJ1-2, with 7 bases identical to TRBD1. V gave up 4 bases and J gave up 3 bases; unmatched junction bases: 3. Germline lookup yields CDR1 SGHRS and CDR2 YFSETQ. CDR3 size: 13 residues. CDR3 residues: CASSPTGDYGYTF. The DNA of the CDR3 is TGCGCCAGCAGCCCAACAGGGGACTATGGCTACACCTTC.

The rearrangement links TRBV6-5 to TRBJ2-5, with D possibly being TRBD1 (6 bases). V was cut by 5 bases and J by 1 base, with 8 bases left in between. CDR1 and CDR2 from the germline V gene are MNHEY and SVGAGI. The CDR3 extends over 13 amino acids. The CDR3 bases are TGTGCCAGCAGTCGGACAGTCCAAGAGACCCAGTACTTC. Translating gives CASSRTVQETQYF.

The chain carries TRBV2 and TRBJ1-6; TRBD1 aligns across 12 bases. With V trimmed by 4 bases and J by 11 bases, 0 bases remained unmatched. The length of the CDR3 is 13 residues. CDR1 is SNHLY and CDR2 is FYNNEI in the germline V gene. This chain's CDR3 is CASSGDRGPPLHF. In DNA form, the CDR3 reads TGTGCCAGCAGTGGGGACAGGGGGCCACCCCTCCACTTT. Full variable domain (outside the CDR3, taken from reference TRBV2 and TRBJ1-6): EPEVTQTPSHQVTQMGQEVILRCVPISNHLYFYWYRQILGQKVEFLVSFYNNEISEKSEIFDDQFSVERPDGSNFTLKIRSTKLEDSAMYFCASSGDRGPPLHFGNGTRLTVT.

The rearrangement joins TRBV5-1 to TRBJ1-1; no clear D. This CDR3 contains 11 residues. Germline lookup yields CDR1 SGHRS and CDR2 YFSETQ. Trimming removed 6 bases at V and 11 bases at J, with 14 bases between. The CDR3, as DNA: TGCGCCAGCACCGTCGGTTTCCGGGCTTTCTTT. It codes for CASTVGFRAFF.

This clone was picked up a small number of times. The chain recombines TRBV7-8 with TRBJ1-3; 7 positions match TRBD1. V lost 8 bases, J lost 4 bases, and 5 bases stayed unmatched. This CDR3 is 13 amino acids long. Germline V gene data show CDR1 as SGHVS and CDR2 as FQNEAQ. The CDR3 loop is CASAPGQGNTIYF. Written as DNA, the CDR3 is TGTGCCAGCGCCCCGGGACAGGGAAACACCATATATTTT.

This clone has a handful of counts. The CDR3 DNA follows: TGTGCCAGCAGAGCCTCCGAGGCCTATAATTCACCCCTCCACTTT. It yields the protein CASRASEAYNSPLHF. The chain is built from TRBV3-1 (or the pseudogene TRBV3-2) and TRBJ1-6; D gene ambiguous. The CDR3 length is 15 residues. V was pared by 6 bases and J by 2 bases, with 11 bases between. CDR1 is LGHDT and CDR2 is YNNKEL in the germline V gene (reference sequence).

Of note for this clone: Other DNA sequences in this sample translate to the same CDR3. The chain couples TRBV14 to TRBJ1-2, with TRBD1 as a possible D gene (5 bases). V gave up 1 base and J gave up 3 bases, with 6 bases separating them. CDR1 is SGHDN and CDR2 is FVKESK in the germline V gene. CDR3 length: 13 residues. The CDR3 spells CASSQGGYYGYTF. Written as DNA, the CDR3 is TGTGCCAGCAGCCAAGGGGGCTACTATGGCTACACCTTC. The full variable domain, rest sourced from reference TRBV14 and TRBJ1-2, is EAGVTQFPSHSVIEKGQTVTLRCDPISGHDNLYWYRRVMGKEIKFLLHFVKESKQDESGMPNNRFLAERTGGTYSTLKVQPAELEDSGVYFCASSQGGYYGYTFGSGTRLTVV.

V usage is TRBV7-3 and J usage is TRBJ2-1; D is unresolved. The germline CDR1 and CDR2 sequences are SGHTA and FQGTGA. This CDR3 has 13 residues. Trimming took 4 bases from V and 4 from J, leaving 8 bases between them. The chain's CDR3 is CASSSSRYNEQFF. CDR3 coding DNA: TGTGCCAGCAGCTCCTCTAGGTACAATGAGCAGTTCTTC.

This clone has more than one count but fewer than ten. V is TRBV19 and J is TRBJ2-7; TRBD2 aligns across 8 bases. Germline trimming cut 4 bases from V and 2 bases from J; bases unmatched to any gene: 7. The CDR3 contains 15 residues. The germline CDR1 and CDR2 sequences are LNHDA and SQIVND (reference sequence). The CDR3 loop reads CASSKLAVPTYEQYF. The CDR3 region has the DNA TGTGCCAGTAGTAAACTAGCGGTCCCAACCTACGAGCAGTACTTC.

The genes are TRBV5-1 and TRBJ2-3; tentative D call: TRBD1 (6 bases). Germline V lookup: CDR1 SGHRS, CDR2 YFSETQ. The V end lost 2 bases, the J end lost 3 bases, and 13 bases lay between the germline ends. The CDR3 is 15 residues long. CDR3 in amino acids: CASSLTDRSTDTQYF. CDR3 nucleotides: TGCGCCAGCAGCTTAACAGACAGGTCTACAGATACGCAGTATTTT.

The chain is built from TRBV30 and TRBJ1-6, with no clear D. The CDR3 consists of 16 residues. The germline V and J ends were trimmed by 4 bases and 0 bases, with 13 bases remaining between them. From germline, CDR1 is GTSNPN and CDR2 SVGIG (reference sequence). The CDR3 bases are TGTGCCTGGACACGAACGGGGAGCTCCTATAATTCACCCCTCCACTTT. Protein product: CAWTRTGSSYNSPLHF.

The chain carries TRBV19 and TRBJ2-1, with D perhaps matching TRBD1 (5 bases). In germline, CDR1 is LNHDA, CDR2 SQIVND (reference sequence). Trimming removed 7 bases at V and 5 bases at J, with 15 bases between. CDR3 length: 14 amino acids. CDR3 nucleotide sequence: TGTGCCAGTATGCGGCAGGGTGCCCACAATGAGCAGTTCTTC. As protein: CASMRQGAHNEQFF.

The rearrangement joins TRBV30 to TRBJ2-2, with 8 bases identical to TRBD1. Unmatched junction bases numbered 4, after V lost 1 base and J lost 3 bases. CDR3 length: 15 amino acids. The germline CDR1 and CDR2 sequences are GTSNPN and SVGIG (reference sequence). CDR3 coding DNA: TGTGCCTGGAGTGATGGACAGGGATACACCGGGGAGCTGTTTTTT. Its protein product is CAWSDGQGYTGELFF.

The chain links TRBV7-9 to TRBJ1-1; 8 nucleotides line up with TRBD1. The CDR3 totals 13 residues. The ends lost 0 bases at V and 14 bases at J; junction bases unmatched: 8. The germline CDR1 and CDR2 sequences are SEHNR and FQNEAQ (reference sequence). CDR3 DNA sequence: TGTGCCAGCAGCTTAGCGACAGGGGAGAATATCTTCTTT. It yields the protein CASSLATGENIFF. Looking up the rest from reference TRBV7-9 and TRBJ1-1 gives the full variable domain: DTGVSQNPRHKITKRGQNVTFRCDPISEHNRLYWYRQTLGQGPEFLTYFQNEAQLEKSRLLSDRFSAERPKGSFSTLEIQRTEQGDSAMYLCASSLATGENIFFGQGTRLTVV.

The J gene is TRBJ1-1, the V gene TRBV11-2; D not certain. There are 15 residues in the CDR3. Looked up from germline, CDR1 is SGHAT and CDR2 is FQNNGV. V was trimmed by 4 bases and J by 7 bases, leaving 19 bases between them. CDR3 coding DNA: TGTGCCAGCAGCTCATCATTAGCCGGGGTTGGTGAAGCTTTCTTT. It specifies CASSSSLAGVGEAFF.

The chain carries TRBV2 and TRBJ2-3; TRBD1 might be the D (6 bases). CDR3 length: 14 amino acids. Germline-derived CDR1 and CDR2 are SNHLY and FYNNEI. Trimming took off 6 bases at V and 1 base at J, with 11 bases between the two ends. The CDR3: CASRARQGTDTQYF. DNA for the CDR3: TGTGCCAGCAGGGCGCGACAGGGCACAGATACGCAGTATTTT.

This clone has a handful of counts. The chain couples TRBV6-5 to TRBJ1-1, with D tentatively TRBD1 (5 bases). The CDR3 runs to 14 residues. Germline CDR1 reads MNHEY; CDR2 reads SVGAGI. V lost 5 bases and J lost 3, with 13 bases in between. The CDR3, as DNA: TGTGCCAGCAGTCCCCAGGGTGGTGACACTGAAGCTTTCTTT. Translated, it gives CASSPQGGDTEAFF.

The chain carries TRBV28 and TRBJ1-1, with D possibly being TRBD1 (6 bases). Germline V gene lookup returns CDR1 MDHEN and CDR2 SYDVKM. V was clipped by 4 bases and J by 3 bases, with 12 bases between them. The CDR3 contains 14 residues. The DNA of the CDR3 is TGTGCCAGCAGTTCGCCACAGGGATACACTGAAGCTTTCTTT. Translated, it gives CASSSPQGYTEAFF.

This clone was seen just once. The rearrangement links TRBV5-5 to TRBJ2-7, with 10 bases aligning to TRBD1. This CDR3 is built from 16 residues. Germline V lookup: CDR1 SGHKS, CDR2 YYEKEE (reference sequence). V was pared by 2 bases and J by 4 bases, with 9 bases of the junction left unmatched. CDR3 in amino acids: CASSFSRDRGGYEQYF. The CDR3 bases are TGTGCCAGCAGCTTCTCCCGGGACAGGGGTGGTTACGAGCAGTACTTC. The complete variable domain, with remaining parts taken from reference TRBV5-5 and TRBJ2-7, reads DAGVTQSPTHLIKTRGQQVTLRCSPISGHKSVSWYQQVLGQGPQFIFQYYEKEERGRGNFPDRFSARQFPNYSSELNVNALLLGDSALYLCASSFSRDRGGYEQYFGPGTRLTVT.

CDR3 in amino acids: CSVLAGAQNLEQYF. In DNA, the CDR3 is TGCAGCGTCCTAGCGGGGGCGCAGAACCTCGAGCAGTACTTC. The rearrangement uses TRBV29-1 and TRBJ2-7; TRBD2 aligns across 10 bases. With 6 bases clipped from V and 6 bases from J, the junction kept 11 bases outside the gene matches. The CDR3 totals 14 residues. Germline-derived CDR1 and CDR2 are SQVTM and ANQGSEA.

This chain uses TRBV6-5 with TRBJ1-2, with a weak D call TRBD1 (5 bases). Looked up from germline, CDR1 is MNHEY and CDR2 is SVGAGI. The length of the CDR3 is 13 residues. With 1 base removed from V and 8 bases from J, the gap between germline ends came to 11 bases. The CDR3 DNA follows: TGTGCCAGCAGTTACTGGCAGGGCAGCGGCTACACCTTC. It yields the protein CASSYWQGSGYTF.